In this sample, the clone carrying this TCR beta chain turned up many times. The antigen remains undetermined. Unique molecular identifiers were incorporated during preparation of the TCRbeta library. TCRdb used MiXCR to reprocess the PCR reads, holding one entry per CDR3 protein. The table records about 830,000 distinct CDR3 sequences, roughly 15% of them present only once. The CDR3 runs 13 residues. V was pared by 0 bases and J by 4 bases, with 6 bases between. Germline values: CDR1 SGHRS, CDR2 YFSETQ. These data originate in a study of T-cell reconstitution after alpha-beta-depleted transplantation in children. Study findings and constraints: As was reported, about two months after transplant, alpha-beta T cells came from several hundred expanded graft clones. Once a year had passed after transplant, T-cell counts and diversity came mostly from newly produced T cells. Surviving thymic progenitors and recipient T cells were the source of high TCRbeta diversity at day 60 in some patients.

The sample consisted of PBMCs, mostly from graft donor cells, taken 360 days after TCRalphabeta/CD19-depleted stem cell transplant. This sequence was found in a male patient younger than 18 who had a stem cell transplant for acute lymphoblastic leukemia, so the T cells may come from the graft donor. V gene TRBV5-1 combines with J gene TRBJ2-3, with D uncertain. This CDR3 reads CASSLAGSDTQYF. The CDR3 coding sequence is TGCGCCAGCAGCTTGGCCGGGTCAGATACGCAGTATTTT. Looking up the rest from reference TRBV5-1 and TRBJ2-3 gives the full variable domain: KAGVTQTPRYLIKTRGQQVTLSCSPISGHRSVSWYQQTPGQGLQFLFEYFSETQRNKGNFPGRFSGRQFSNSRSEMNVSTLELGDSALYLCASSLAGSDTQYFGPGTRLTVL.